This T cell receptor beta chain was captured by sequencing in a study of shared clonotypes between healthy human individuals. In replicate PCRs of sorted subsets, roughly 210 ng DNA, roughly 31,000 T cell genomes, was used. Sequenced by immunoSEQ multiplex PCR; TCRdb stores in-frame clones only, minus some. The sample lists roughly 770,000 clones, about 96% occurring once. Terminally differentiated effector memory CD45RA+ cells were excluded by CCR7 positive selection of CD45RO-negative cells. Donors were healthy HIV-negative adults without recently reported acute infections or vaccinations. All participating donors were Caucasian adults from Nashville, Tennessee. Deletions cut 6 bases from V and 8 bases from J, with 14 bases between. The CDR3 runs 13 residues. CDR1 and CDR2 (germline): MGHDK, SYGVNS.

The chain links TRBV25-1 to TRBJ1-3; TRBD1 is a possible D gene (5 bases). This sequence was found in a man aged 25 to 45 in good health. The sequenced sample consisted of naive CD8+ T cells sorted from blood. CDR3 sequence (DNA): TGTGCCAGCAGCCCGGGGCCGGCTTACACCATATATTTT. This encodes CASSPGPAYTIYF.